This passage covers 18 T cell receptor beta chains from one sample sequenced in a study of T cell repertoires in cytomegalovirus infection. Antigens for these TCRs are unknown. TCRdb re-called the reads with MiXCR, one entry per CDR3 protein. This repertoire shows hundreds of thousands of distinct CDR3 sequences, roughly a third found once; its top ten account for roughly 18%. Sequencing used cultured PBMCs, obtained from culture after CMV antigen stimulation. The origin of the receptors is a human donor in good health (CMV status not recorded). Some clones in this sample may be carry-over from other donors' samples.

The J gene is TRBJ1-1, the V gene TRBV19, with D possibly TRBD1 on 5 matching bases. Per germline, CDR1 LNHDA and CDR2 SQIVND (reference sequence). The ends were cut back, 3 bases at V and 5 bases at J, with 19 bases in the middle. The CDR3 length is 16 residues. CDR3 sequence reads: CASSMAGTYIGTEAFF. For the CDR3, the DNA is TGTGCCAGTAGTATGGCCGGGACTTATATAGGGACTGAAGCTTTCTTT. The whole variable domain, filled in from reference TRBV19 and TRBJ1-1, reads DGGITQSPKYLFRKEGQNVTLSCEQNLNHDAMYWYRQDPGQGLRLIYYSQIVNDFQKGDIAEGYSVSREKKESFPLTVTSAQKNPTAFYLCASSMAGTYIGTEAFFGQGTRLTVV.

This chain connects TRBV20-1 to TRBJ2-1; no clear D. V lost 6 bases, J lost 4 bases, and 16 bases lay in between. This CDR3 region has 14 residues. Germline CDR1 is DFQATT and CDR2 is SNEGSKA (reference sequence). The CDR3 is CSALGRPQYNEQFF. CDR3 in DNA: TGCAGTGCCCTTGGAAGGCCCCAATACAATGAGCAGTTCTTC.

This clonotype was found a few times. The CDR3 DNA is TGTGCCAGTAGCCCCCTCACCCCCAGGGGGCAAGAGACCCAGTACTTC. Its translation: CASSPLTPRGQETQYF. The chain links TRBV19 to TRBJ2-5; 7 bases map to TRBD1. Germline assignment: CDR1 LNHDA and CDR2 SQIVND (reference sequence). Trimming cost V 6 bases and J 2 bases; bases outside gene matches: 12. The CDR3 consists of 16 residues.

This clonotype was seen ten or more times. This sequence joins TRBV7-2 and TRBJ1-6; D is uncertain. The CDR3 totals 14 residues. Trimming left V 4 bases short and J 8 bases short, with 12 bases between. Germline V gene sequence: CDR1 SGHTA, CDR2 FQGNSA. CDR3 DNA: TGTGCCAGCAGCTGGCAATGGCCGGATTCACCCCTCCACTTT. This sequence encodes CASSWQWPDSPLHF.

The chain links TRBV20-1 to TRBJ1-5, with 7 positions matching TRBD1. The CDR3 spans 13 residues. Per germline, CDR1 DFQATT and CDR2 SNEGSKA (reference sequence). V lost 2 bases, J lost 5 bases, and 3 bases stayed unmatched. The CDR3 reads CSARPTGDQPQHF. The CDR3 region has the DNA TGCAGTGCTAGACCAACAGGGGATCAGCCCCAGCATTTT.

The rearrangement joins TRBV20-1 to TRBJ2-7, with 9 bases identical to TRBD2. Trimming took 1 base from V and 6 from J; bases not matched to a gene: 7. CDR3 length equals 14 residues. Germline CDR1 and CDR2: DFQATT and SNEGSKA (reference sequence). The CDR3 region has the DNA TGCAGTGCTAGAGTCGTAGCGGGAGCGTCCGAGCAGTACTTC. Its protein is CSARVVAGASEQYF.

The chain couples TRBV6-6 to TRBJ2-1, with 11 bases aligning to TRBD2. Germline V CDR1 and CDR2: MNHNY, SVGAGI (reference sequence). The V segment lost 7 bases and the J segment 7 bases; nucleotides outside the gene matches: 6. This CDR3 contains 14 residues. CDR3 DNA: TGTGCCAGCACCTTAGCGGGAGGGGGGAATGAGCAGTTCTTC. This sequence encodes CASTLAGGGNEQFF.

The chain employs TRBV7-2 and TRBJ2-2; the D is unclear. With 0 bases removed from V and 0 bases from J, the gap between germline ends came to 2 bases. The CDR3 consists of 14 residues. Per the germline V gene, CDR1 is SGHTA and CDR2 is FQGNSA. In DNA, the CDR3 is TGTGCCAGCAGCTTAGCATCGAACACCGGGGAGCTGTTTTTT. The encoded protein is CASSLASNTGELFF.

With regard to this clonotype: One base away lies a much larger clone, so this may be a sequencing read error. V is TRBV7-2 and J is TRBJ2-5; D assignment may be TRBD1 or TRBD2 (5 bases each). The CDR3 spans 13 residues. Trimming removed 5 bases from V and 4 bases from J, with 11 bases in between. The germline V gene encodes CDR1 SGHTA and CDR2 FQGNSA. CDR3 DNA sequence: TGTGCCAGCAGCCTCGACGGGACAGAGACCCAGTACTTC. Its protein product is CASSLDGTETQYF.

This clonotype was counted between two and nine times. The chain uses TRBV10-3 and TRBJ2-5; D unclear. Trimming cost V 11 bases and J 2 bases, with 18 bases left between them. Germline V gene lookup returns CDR1 ENHRY and CDR2 SYGVKD. The CDR3 loop spans 14 amino acids. The CDR3 DNA follows: TGTGCCGCGACCGATGCCTCATCGCAAGAGACCCAGTACTTC. Its protein product is CAATDASSQETQYF.

At least ten counts were recorded for this clonotype. The chain combines TRBV6-1 with TRBJ2-7; D is perhaps TRBD1 or TRBD2 (5 bases each). Trimming shortened V by 4 bases and J by 3 bases, and 13 bases separated the two germline ends. CDR1 is MNHNS and CDR2 is SASEGT in the germline V gene. This CDR3 is 14 amino acids long. The CDR3 protein is CASSVSWDGYEQYF. In DNA, the CDR3 is TGTGCCAGCAGTGTTTCCTGGGACGGCTACGAGCAGTACTTC.

In its sample, this clonotype was seen many times. This chain uses TRBV7-2 with TRBJ2-1; D remains unclear. The CDR3 is 14 amino acids. Germline loops: CDR1 SGHTA, CDR2 FQGNSA. Trimming took 5 bases from V and 4 from J, leaving 12 bases between them. The CDR3 spells CASSALGNYNEQFF. For the CDR3, the DNA is TGTGCCAGCAGCGCTCTGGGTAATTACAATGAGCAGTTCTTC.

This clonotype was counted a few times. The chain uses TRBV28 and TRBJ2-1, with a tentative D call TRBD1 (5 bases). Trimming removed 5 bases from V and 9 bases from J, with 17 bases in between. Germline V gene sequence: CDR1 MDHEN, CDR2 SYDVKM. CDR3 length equals 14 residues. CDR3 nucleotide sequence: TGTGCCAGCAGTCTGACAGAAACCGCCGGTGAGCAGTTCTTC. Residues: CASSLTETAGEQFF. Together with reference TRBV28 and TRBJ2-1, the CDR3 gives the full variable domain: DVKVTQSSRYLVKRTGEKVFLECVQDMDHENMFWYRQDPGLGLRLIYFSYDVKMKEKGDIPEGYSVSREKKERFSLILESASTNQTSMYLCASSLTETAGEQFFGPGTRLTVL.

This sequence joins TRBV28 and TRBJ1-5, with D possibly matching TRBD1 (6 bases). This CDR3 comprises 15 residues. V lost 3 bases and J lost 2, with 11 bases in between. The V gene's germline CDR1 is MDHEN and CDR2 SYDVKM. CDR3 coding DNA: TGTGCCAGCAGTTTTAGCAGGGGTGGCAATCAGCCCCAGCATTTT. It specifies CASSFSRGGNQPQHF.

This clonotype was recorded a few times. The CDR3, as DNA: TGTGCCAGCAGTTCCAGCGTCGGCTACAATGAGCAGTTCTTC. Its protein is CASSSSVGYNEQFF. The rearrangement uses TRBV12-3 or TRBV12-4 and TRBJ2-1; D remains ambiguous. CDR3 size: 14 residues. V was pared by 4 bases and J by 3 bases, with 10 bases between.

The chain recombines TRBV6-2 or TRBV6-3 with TRBJ2-1, with a tentative D call TRBD1 (6 bases). The germline CDR1 and CDR2 sequences are MNHEY and SVGEGT. V dropped 6 bases and J dropped 8 bases, with 20 bases sitting between them. CDR3 length equals 15 residues. CDR3 in DNA: TGTGCCAGCAGACCGATAAAACAGGGCGTTGATGAGCAGTTCTTC. Its protein is CASRPIKQGVDEQFF.

Turning to this clonotype: Since the CDR3 does not end with the conserved phenylalanine or tryptophan, this likely comes from a read error. This chain joins TRBV7-4 and TRBJ1-6; tentative D call: TRBD1 (6 bases). Trimming took off 5 bases at V and 8 bases at J, with 10 bases between the two ends. The length of the CDR3 is 13 residues. Germline V gene sequence: CDR1 SGHVT, CDR2 SQSDAQ. The CDR3 reads CASSLQGDSPLHL. DNA of the CDR3: TGTGCCAGCAGCCTACAGGGAGATTCACCCCTCCACCTT.

The J gene is TRBJ2-2, the V gene TRBV11-2; 7 bases fit TRBD1. The V and J ends lost 5 bases and 0 bases, in that order; junction bases with no gene match: 6. This CDR3 is built from 16 residues. Germline V gives CDR1 SGHAT, CDR2 FQNNGV. This CDR3 reads CASSEGQRPNTGELFF. As DNA, the CDR3 is TGTGCCAGCAGCGAGGGACAGCGTCCGAACACCGGGGAGCTGTTTTTT.